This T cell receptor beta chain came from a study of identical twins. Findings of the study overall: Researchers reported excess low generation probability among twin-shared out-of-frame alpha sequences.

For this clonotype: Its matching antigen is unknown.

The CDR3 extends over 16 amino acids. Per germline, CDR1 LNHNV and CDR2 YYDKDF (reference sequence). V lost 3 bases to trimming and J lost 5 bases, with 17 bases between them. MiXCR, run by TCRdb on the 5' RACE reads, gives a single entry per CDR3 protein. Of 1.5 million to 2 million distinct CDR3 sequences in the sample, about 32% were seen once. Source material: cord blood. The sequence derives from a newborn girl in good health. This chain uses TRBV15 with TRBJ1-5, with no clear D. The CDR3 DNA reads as TGTGCCACCAGCAGTCCTTCTCGGGTCGCTTATCAGCCCCAGCATTTT. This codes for CATSSPSRVAYQPQHF.